This TCR beta chain was profiled in a study of T-cell memory formation after mild COVID-19. Study results and caveats: Cross-reactive memory appears to have joined, as suggested by some responding clones showing up in pre-infection memory.

After 5'RACE with constant-segment primers, TCR alpha and TCR beta cDNA libraries carrying sample barcodes and UMIs were obtained. In TCRdb, the 5' RACE reads were re-called with MiXCR into one record per CDR3 protein. The sample has around 300,000 distinct CDR3 sequences; roughly 13% are singletons. The CDR3 is 16 amino acids. V was pared by 0 bases and J by 4 bases, with 13 bases between. Germline V gives CDR1 LGHNA, CDR2 YSLEER. Notes on this clonotype: No antigen is known for it.

The sample taken for sequencing was PBMCs or a T cell subset sorted from them (not recorded which). The sequence was collected from a man between 18 and 29 years old who had mild COVID-19 (a few samples of this study predate the infection). Cell type and time point are not known. The chain joins TRBV4-3 to TRBJ1-3, with D perhaps TRBD1 (5 bases). The CDR3 loop is CASSQEWIQGGNTIYF. In nucleotides, the CDR3 is TGCGCCAGCAGCCAAGAGTGGATCCAGGGAGGAAACACCATATATTTT.